This entry concerns a single T cell receptor beta chain. Its antigen remains unknown. The sample is drawn from a study of T-cell memory formation after mild COVID-19. TCRdb redid the calling of the 5' RACE reads with MiXCR, one entry per CDR3 protein. The sample holds about 90,000 distinct CDR3 sequences; approximately 16% are singletons and the top ten take approximately 40%. Points from the study as a whole: Mainly CM and EM harbored the contracting CD4+ clones; mainly EMRA harbored the CD8+ ones.

Sequencing was done on a sample of PBMCs or a T cell subset sorted from them (not recorded which). The TCR comes from a man between 18 and 35 years old who had mild COVID-19 (a few samples of this study predate the infection). Cell type and time point are not known.

CDR3 sequence reads: CASSQWDRGGYGYTF. The DNA for the CDR3 is TGTGCCAGCAGCCAATGGGACAGGGGTGGCTATGGCTACACCTTC. The gene calls are TRBV7-9 and TRBJ1-2; 10 bases are a match to TRBD1. Trimming cost V 5 bases and J 4 bases; bases outside gene matches: 7. This CDR3 comprises 15 residues. Germline V gene data show CDR1 as SEHNR and CDR2 as FQNEAQ (reference sequence).